The 23 T cell receptor beta chains listed next were all sequenced from one sample in a study of blood T cell repertoires in COVID-19. Here immunoSEQ multiplex PCR was the method, and the copy in TCRdb shows in-frame clones only, minus some. In the table there are approximately 170,000 clones, approximately 79% of which are singletons. The material sequenced was peripheral blood. The receptor source for this set is a woman older than 75 with acute or convalescent COVID-19.

The CDR3 nucleotides read TGTGCCACCAGTGATCCTGCCCGGAGTGAGCAGTTCTTC. It is translated as CATSDPARSEQFF. The chain employs TRBV24-1 and TRBJ2-1; no reliable D call. Trimming took off 3 bases at V and 9 bases at J, with 11 bases between the two ends. The CDR3 loop spans 13 amino acids. Germline assignment: CDR1 KGHDR and CDR2 SFDVKD.

V usage is TRBV29-1 and J usage is TRBJ2-7; 7 nucleotides match TRBD2. Germline values: CDR1 SQVTM, CDR2 ANQGSEA. J gave up 7 bases and V 7 bases, and 10 bases lay outside the gene matches. This CDR3 has 12 amino acids. The CDR3 nucleotides are TGCAGCGGAACCGGACTAGGCGGGGAGCAGTACTTC. This translates into CSGTGLGGEQYF.

The chain is built from TRBV6-4 and TRBJ2-5; tentatively, D is TRBD1 (5 bases). The CDR3 consists of 13 residues. Per germline, CDR1 MRHNA and CDR2 SNTAGT. The V and J ends lost 4 bases and 5 bases respectively, with 11 bases between them. CDR3 DNA sequence: TGTGCCAGCAGTGCAGGGTTAGGGGAGACCCAGTACTTC. It codes for CASSAGLGETQYF.

CDR3 residues: CASSIGVLVSGGLQFF. The CDR3 nucleotides read TGTGCCAGTAGTATAGGCGTATTAGTAAGCGGGGGCCTGCAGTTCTTC. The chain has TRBV19 and TRBJ2-1; TRBD2 matches 8 bases. The germline CDR1 and CDR2 sequences are LNHDA and SQIVND (reference sequence). The CDR3 has 16 amino acids. The V and J ends lost 1 base and 12 bases, in that order; junction bases with no gene match: 14.

The rearrangement joins TRBV18 to TRBJ1-2; 11 bases match TRBD1. CDR1 KGHSH and CDR2 LQKENI come from the germline V gene. This CDR3 region has 14 residues. With 3 bases clipped from V and 7 bases from J, the junction kept 4 bases outside the gene matches. CDR3 amino acids: CASSPRDRGFGYTF. The CDR3 DNA is TGTGCCAGCTCACCGAGGGACAGGGGGTTTGGCTACACCTTC. The full variable domain, with the rest looked up from reference TRBV18 and TRBJ1-2, is NAGVMQNPRHLVRRRGQEARLRCSPMKGHSHVYWYRQLPEEGLKFMVYLQKENIIDESGMPKERFSAEFPKEGPSILRIQQVVRGDSAAYFCASSPRDRGFGYTFGSGTRLTVV.

The gene calls are TRBV7-3 and TRBJ2-3; tentative D call: TRBD2 (6 bases). V lost 0 bases to trimming and J lost 6 bases, with 13 bases between them. This CDR3 is built from 15 residues. Germline CDR1 SGHTA, CDR2 FQGTGA. DNA for the CDR3: TGTGCCAGCAGCTTAACCCCGTCCCTAGCGGATACGCAGTATTTT. It specifies CASSLTPSLADTQYF.

The V call is TRBV28, the J call TRBJ2-7, with 12 bases fitting TRBD2. The length of the CDR3 is 17 residues. Trimming cost V 6 bases and J 7 bases; bases outside gene matches: 16. Germline CDR1 and CDR2: MDHEN and SYDVKM. The CDR3 DNA reads as TGTGCCAGCAGGAAGCCCAATACTAGCGGGAGGTTTAAGGAGCAGTACTTC. Translated, it gives CASRKPNTSGRFKEQYF.

The rearrangement uses TRBV18 and TRBJ2-7; D gene uncertain. Germline CDR1 and CDR2: KGHSH and LQKENI. V lost 6 bases to trimming and J lost 7 bases, with 19 bases between them. The CDR3 consists of 14 residues. CDR3 region: CASSLKVQTGEQYF. CDR3 nucleotide sequence: TGTGCCAGCTCCCTTAAGGTTCAAACCGGGGAGCAGTACTTC. The entire variable domain, with the rest obtained from reference TRBV18 and TRBJ2-7, is as follows: NAGVMQNPRHLVRRRGQEARLRCSPMKGHSHVYWYRQLPEEGLKFMVYLQKENIIDESGMPKERFSAEFPKEGPSILRIQQVVRGDSAAYFCASSLKVQTGEQYFGPGTRLTVT.

J is TRBJ2-5 and V is TRBV5-1; D may be TRBD2 (5 bases). CDR1 and CDR2 from the germline V gene are SGHRS and YFSETQ. This CDR3 is built from 14 residues. Deletions cut 5 bases from V and 7 bases from J, with 18 bases between. The CDR3 sequence is CASSGELALGTQYF. The CDR3 region has the DNA TGCGCCAGCAGTGGGGAGTTGGCCCTAGGGACCCAGTACTTC.

In this sample, this clone turned up once. This chain joins TRBV5-5 and TRBJ1-2; a weak D match, TRBD1 (5 bases). CDR1 is SGHKS and CDR2 is YYEKEE in the germline V gene (reference sequence). Trimming stripped 5 bases from V and 0 bases from J, with 14 bases between. This CDR3 spans 15 amino acids. In DNA form, the CDR3 reads TGTGCCAGCAGAGGGGCCTCGGCAACTAACTATGGCTACACCTTC. Its protein product is CASRGASATNYGYTF.

This clone occurred a few times. The genes are TRBV25-1 and TRBJ1-6, with 8 bases identical to TRBD1. CDR1 is MGHDK, CDR2 SYGVNS, per germline. This CDR3 comprises 13 residues. With V trimmed by 6 bases and J by 6 bases, 1 base remained unmatched. The CDR3 reads CASRGQGNSPLHF. The DNA of the CDR3 is TGTGCCAGCAGAGGACAGGGTAATTCACCCCTCCACTTT.

V and J are TRBV5-5 and TRBJ2-7, with TRBD2 identical over 10 bases. CDR1 and CDR2 (germline): SGHKS, YYEKEE (reference sequence). Trimming took 4 bases from V and 3 from J; bases not matched to a gene: 10. The CDR3 sequence is 16 residues long. CDR3: CASSQTGGTSVYEQYF. CDR3 sequence (DNA): TGTGCCAGCAGCCAAACAGGGGGGACTAGCGTCTACGAGCAGTACTTC. The full variable domain, completed using reference TRBV5-5 and TRBJ2-7, is DAGVTQSPTHLIKTRGQQVTLRCSPISGHKSVSWYQQVLGQGPQFIFQYYEKEERGRGNFPDRFSARQFPNYSSELNVNALLLGDSALYLCASSQTGGTSVYEQYFGPGTRLTVT.

The chain employs TRBV2 and TRBJ2-3; D is ambiguous. Germline values: CDR1 SNHLY, CDR2 FYNNEI. This CDR3 contains 15 residues. V was clipped by 8 bases and J by 1 base, with 16 bases between them. The CDR3 here is CASRIAGYRTDTQYF. In DNA form, the CDR3 reads TGTGCCAGCCGGATAGCCGGGTACCGCACAGATACGCAGTATTTT.

The chain combines TRBV14 with TRBJ2-7, with D maybe TRBD2 (6 bases). This CDR3 region has 13 residues. Trimming removed 4 bases from V and 2 bases from J, with 9 bases in between. Per germline, CDR1 SGHDN and CDR2 FVKESK. CDR3 residues: CASSPRLAYEQYF. CDR3 sequence (DNA): TGTGCCAGCAGCCCGAGACTAGCCTACGAGCAGTACTTC. Filled out from reference TRBV14 and TRBJ2-7, the complete variable domain reads EAGVTQFPSHSVIEKGQTVTLRCDPISGHDNLYWYRRVMGKEIKFLLHFVKESKQDESGMPNNRFLAERTGGTYSTLKVQPAELEDSGVYFCASSPRLAYEQYFGPGTRLTVT.

This chain links TRBV3-1 (or the pseudogene TRBV3-2) with TRBJ2-3; the D gene is possibly TRBD1 (5 bases). The germline CDR1 and CDR2 sequences are LGHDT and YNNKEL (reference sequence). Trimming pared 1 base from V and 0 bases from J, leaving 17 bases between. This CDR3 is 18 amino acids long. The CDR3 sequence is CASSQAPPTVSSTDTQYF. In nucleotides, the CDR3 is TGTGCCAGCAGCCAAGCACCCCCGACAGTCAGTAGCACAGATACGCAGTATTTT.

Only one count was recorded for this clone. The chain uses TRBV6-5 and TRBJ1-3; TRBD1 is a possible D gene (6 bases). The CDR3 has 14 residues. Germline V gene data show CDR1 as MNHEY and CDR2 as SVGAGI. The V and J ends lost 4 bases and 4 bases respectively, with 11 bases between them. The CDR3 here is CASSLQGMGNTIYF. CDR3 DNA: TGTGCCAGCAGTTTACAGGGTATGGGAAACACCATATATTTT.

V is TRBV6-2 or TRBV6-3 and J is TRBJ2-7; D not resolved. V dropped 6 bases and J dropped 5 bases, with 20 bases sitting between them. Looked up from germline, CDR1 is MNHEY and CDR2 is SVGEGT. CDR3 length: 15 amino acids. The CDR3 loop reads CASRPLLVGVHEQYF. The DNA of the CDR3 is TGTGCCAGCAGGCCTCTTCTAGTAGGTGTCCACGAGCAGTACTTC.

V is TRBV11-1 and J is TRBJ1-2, with a tentative D call TRBD1 (5 bases). The CDR3 runs 15 residues. V lost 5 bases and J lost 8, with 21 bases in between. Germline loops: CDR1 SGHAT, CDR2 FQDESV (reference sequence). In nucleotides, the CDR3 is TGTGCCAGCAGCCCAGTGCCGGCAGGGAAAGACGGCTACACCTTC. Amino acid sequence: CASSPVPAGKDGYTF.

The V and J genes are TRBV3-1 (or the pseudogene TRBV3-2) and TRBJ2-4; 9 bases line up with TRBD1. Trimming took 1 base from V and 4 from J; bases not matched to a gene: 2. The CDR3 runs 15 residues. Germline loops: CDR1 LGHDT, CDR2 YNNKEL (reference sequence). Here the CDR3 DNA reads TGTGCCAGCAGCCAAGCCGGGACAGGGAAAAACATTCAGTACTTC. Its translation is CASSQAGTGKNIQYF.

The chain is built from TRBV29-1 and TRBJ2-2; 11 nucleotides agree with TRBD2. The length of the CDR3 is 15 residues. The J segment lost 7 bases and the V segment lost 3 bases, leaving 7 bases of the junction unmatched. Germline loops: CDR1 SQVTM, CDR2 ANQGSEA. Here the CDR3 DNA reads TGCAGCGTTGAGGTAGCGGGAGGGCCCGGCGGGGAGCTGTTTTTT. It codes for CSVEVAGGPGGELFF.

The chain has TRBV28 and TRBJ1-1; 9 positions agree with TRBD1. The CDR3 is made up of 12 amino acids. Germline V gene sequence: CDR1 MDHEN, CDR2 SYDVKM. V dropped 5 bases and J dropped 9; count of bases not matched to a gene: 4. The CDR3 nucleotides are TGTGCCAGCAGTCTAGGACAGGGGCAAGCTTTCTTT. Its protein product is CASSLGQGQAFF.

The chain couples TRBV29-1 to TRBJ2-3; the D gene is possibly TRBD2 (7 bases). Germline V gives CDR1 SQVTM, CDR2 ANQGSEA. The V gene lost 3 bases and the J gene lost 1 base, with 14 bases spanning the gap. The CDR3 is 15 amino acids. The CDR3 bases are TGCAGCGTTGATCCCCGGGGGGCCGGCACAGATACGCAGTATTTT. This encodes CSVDPRGAGTDTQYF.

The chain couples TRBV20-1 to TRBJ1-6; TRBD1 aligns across 9 bases. CDR3 length equals 13 residues. CDR1 is DFQATT and CDR2 is SNEGSKA in the germline V gene (reference sequence). V gave up 3 bases and J gave up 7 bases; unmatched junction bases: 1. The CDR3 region is CSASTGGNSPLHF. For the CDR3, the DNA is TGCAGTGCTAGTACAGGGGGCAATTCACCCCTCCACTTT.